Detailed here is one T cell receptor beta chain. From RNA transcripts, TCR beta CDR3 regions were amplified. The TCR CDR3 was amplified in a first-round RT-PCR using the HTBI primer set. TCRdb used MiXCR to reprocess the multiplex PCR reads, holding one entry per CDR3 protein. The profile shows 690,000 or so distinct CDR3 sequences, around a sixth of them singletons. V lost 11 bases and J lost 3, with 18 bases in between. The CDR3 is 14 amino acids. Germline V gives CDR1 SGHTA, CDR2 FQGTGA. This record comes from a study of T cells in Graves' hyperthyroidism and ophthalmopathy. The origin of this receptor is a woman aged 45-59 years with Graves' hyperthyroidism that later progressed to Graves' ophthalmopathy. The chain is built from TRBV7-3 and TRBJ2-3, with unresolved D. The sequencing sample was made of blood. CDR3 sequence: CAGTLRQETDTQYF. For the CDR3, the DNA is TGTGCCGGCACCTTACGCCAGGAGACAGATACGCAGTATTTT. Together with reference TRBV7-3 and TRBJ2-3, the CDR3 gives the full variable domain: GAGVSQTPSNKVTEKGKYVELRCDPISGHTALYWYRQSLGQGPEFLIYFQGTGAADDSGLPNDRFFAVRPEGSVSTLKIQRTERGDSAVYLCAGTLRQETDTQYFGPGTRLTVL.